These 18 T cell receptor beta chains share one sample of origin, sequenced in a study of identical twins. TCRdb called the 5' RACE reads again in MiXCR, with one record for every CDR3 protein. The sample records around 1.7 million distinct CDR3 sequences, around 33% being singletons. Sequencing input: cord blood. The receptors derive from a newborn girl in good health.

The V and J genes are TRBV7-8 and TRBJ2-7, with 7 bases fitting TRBD2. In germline, CDR1 is SGHVS, CDR2 FQNEAQ. The J segment lost 0 bases and the V segment lost 2 bases, leaving 4 bases of the junction unmatched. This CDR3 has 15 amino acids. This CDR3 reads CASSLSQRGSYEQYF. The CDR3 bases are TGTGCCAGCAGCTTAAGTCAGCGGGGCTCCTACGAGCAGTACTTC.

This chain joins TRBV19 and TRBJ1-2; a possible D gene is TRBD1 (6 bases). The CDR3 totals 13 residues. V lost 7 bases to trimming and J lost 2 bases, with 11 bases between them. Looked up from germline, CDR1 is LNHDA and CDR2 is SQIVND (reference sequence). CDR3 residues: CASNPGENYGYTF. The CDR3 nucleotides are TGTGCCAGTAATCCAGGGGAGAACTATGGCTACACCTTC.

This chain links TRBV6-6 with TRBJ1-1; D perhaps matches TRBD1 (5 bases). The CDR3 is made up of 11 amino acids. CDR1 and CDR2 from the germline V gene are MNHNY and SVGAGI (reference sequence). Deletions cut 7 bases from V and 5 bases from J, with 8 bases between. In nucleotides, the CDR3 is TGTGCCAGCATTGGGGGGACTGAAGCTTTCTTT. Its protein product is CASIGGTEAFF.

The chain combines TRBV10-3 with TRBJ2-7; D assignment may be TRBD1 or TRBD2 (5 bases each). The end of the DNA fits TRBJ2-5 better, so the J call may be wrong. CDR1 and CDR2 from the germline V gene are ENHRY and SYGVKD. CDR3 length: 16 amino acids. CDR3 amino acids: CAISESGLAGRGTQYF. DNA of the CDR3: TGTGCCATCAGTGAGTCGGGGCTAGCCGGTCGAGGGACCCAGTACTTC.

V and J are TRBV2 and TRBJ1-4; D unclear. Trimming stripped 3 bases from V and 0 bases from J, with 8 bases between. Germline V CDR1 and CDR2: SNHLY, FYNNEI. The CDR3 is made up of 15 amino acids. The DNA of the CDR3 is TGTGCCAGCAGTGATACAGCTGCAACTAATGAAAAACTGTTTTTT. Encoded protein: CASSDTAATNEKLFF.

This clonotype was picked up a small number of times. The gene calls are TRBV4-1 and TRBJ2-1; 13 nucleotides align to TRBD2. Looked up from germline, CDR1 is MGHRA and CDR2 is YSYEKL. The CDR3 is made up of 16 amino acids. Trimming took 3 bases from V and 7 from J; bases not matched to a gene: 6. The CDR3 DNA sequence: TGCGCCAGCAGCCACCCACTAGCGGGAGGGGTGAATGAGCAGTTCTTC. Protein: CASSHPLAGGVNEQFF.

This clonotype came up many times. V and J are TRBV4-2 and TRBJ2-3, with TRBD2 identical over 12 bases. Germline lookup yields CDR1 LGHNA and CDR2 YNFKEQ. The CDR3 runs to 16 residues. Trimming took 1 base from V and 5 from J; bases not matched to a gene: 4. The CDR3 protein is CASSQGLAGDVDTQYF. CDR3 in DNA: TGTGCCAGCAGCCAAGGACTAGCGGGGGATGTAGATACGCAGTATTTT.

The chain has TRBV12-3 or TRBV12-4 and TRBJ1-1, with D unclear. The CDR3 loop spans 15 amino acids. V lost 5 bases to trimming and J lost 1 base, with 14 bases between them. This CDR3 is CASSPYPGRNTEAFF. DNA for the CDR3: TGTGCCAGCAGTCCCTACCCCGGCAGGAACACTGAAGCTTTCTTT.

This clonotype was observed a few times. This chain links TRBV12-3 or TRBV12-4 with TRBJ2-2; TRBD2 aligns across 15 bases. V shed 5 bases, J shed 5 bases, and the junction held 6 bases outside the gene matches. This CDR3 region has 17 residues. The CDR3 reads CASSHPGLAGGTGELFF. In nucleotides, the CDR3 is TGTGCCAGCAGTCACCCCGGACTAGCGGGGGGGACCGGGGAGCTGTTTTTT.

The gene calls are TRBV29-1 and TRBJ2-5, with 8 nucleotides matching TRBD1. The CDR3 contains 13 residues. Germline trimming cut 7 bases from V and 4 bases from J; bases unmatched to any gene: 8. Germline assignment: CDR1 SQVTM and CDR2 ANQGSEA. CDR3 DNA: TGCAGCGGTGGAGCCAGGGGGCGAGAGACCCAGTACTTC. Protein: CSGGARGRETQYF.

This clonotype turned up a few times. The chain couples TRBV20-1 to TRBJ2-2, with TRBD2 identical over 7 bases. V lost 2 bases and J lost 6; bases outside the gene matches: 9. The CDR3 is made up of 15 amino acids. Germline V CDR1 and CDR2: DFQATT, SNEGSKA (reference sequence). CDR3 nucleotide sequence: TGCAGTGCTAGAACCGCTACTCTAGCGGCCGGGGAGCTGTTTTTT. This gives the protein CSARTATLAAGELFF.

The gene calls are TRBV20-1 and TRBJ2-7; D not resolved. Germline CDR1 DFQATT, CDR2 SNEGSKA (reference sequence). Deletions cut 3 bases from V and 0 bases from J, with 9 bases between. The CDR3 covers 13 residues. The CDR3 sequence is CSASSHSSYEQYF. CDR3 coding DNA: TGCAGTGCTAGTTCCCACAGCTCCTACGAGCAGTACTTC.

The chain joins TRBV28 to TRBJ2-3; TRBD2 matches at 8 bases. The CDR3 totals 16 residues. CDR1 and CDR2 (germline): MDHEN, SYDVKM. The ends lost 3 bases at V and 3 bases at J; junction bases unmatched: 8. As DNA, the CDR3 is TGTGCCAGCAGTTTGGATTCGGGGGGGCGAACAGATACGCAGTATTTT. Translation: CASSLDSGGRTDTQYF.

In its sample, this clonotype was seen a few times. The V call is TRBV11-3, the J call TRBJ2-3, with 10 positions matching TRBD2. This CDR3 comprises 16 residues. Germline V gives CDR1 SGHNT, CDR2 YENEEA. Trimming cost V 1 base and J 8 bases; bases outside gene matches: 9. CDR3 region: CASSLVSSGGAATQYF. The DNA of the CDR3 is TGTGCCAGCAGCTTAGTCTCCAGCGGGGGGGCCGCTACGCAGTATTTT.

This clonotype was seen many times. The rearrangement uses TRBV20-1 and TRBJ2-5, with a tentative D call TRBD2 (5 bases). The V gene lost 8 bases and the J gene lost 2 bases, with 12 bases spanning the gap. The CDR3 loop spans 12 amino acids. The germline V gene encodes CDR1 DFQATT and CDR2 SNEGSKA (reference sequence). CDR3 DNA: TGCAGTCTAGAGCGGCGGCAAGAGACCCAGTACTTC. It is translated as CSLERRQETQYF.

V is TRBV28 and J is TRBJ1-5; 7 bases match TRBD1. This CDR3 contains 15 residues. V shed 8 bases and J 2 bases; nucleotides not matched to a gene: 9. The germline V gene has CDR1 MDHEN and CDR2 SYDVKM. Written as DNA, the CDR3 is TGTGCCAGCCGCGACAGGGCGACTGGCAATCAGCCCCAGCATTTT. It specifies CASRDRATGNQPQHF.

On this clonotype: Relative to the germline gene, one junction end is altered; a read error may explain this. The chain joins TRBV6-2 or TRBV6-3 to TRBJ1-2; TRBD1 aligns across 7 bases. The CDR3 is made up of 15 amino acids. The germline gives CDR1 MNHEY, CDR2 SVGEGT. DNA for the CDR3: TGTGCCAGCATTTACTCGGGACAGCCAAACTATGGCTACACCTTC. Its translation is CASIYSGQPNYGYTF.

This clonotype was detected only a few times. V gene TRBV28 combines with J gene TRBJ2-5; D gene unclear. Deletions cut 3 bases from V and 2 bases from J, with 10 bases between. This CDR3 spans 14 amino acids. The germline CDR1 and CDR2 sequences are MDHEN and SYDVKM. CDR3 protein: CASSFWRRQETQYF. In nucleotides, the CDR3 is TGTGCCAGCAGTTTCTGGCGGAGACAAGAGACCCAGTACTTC.